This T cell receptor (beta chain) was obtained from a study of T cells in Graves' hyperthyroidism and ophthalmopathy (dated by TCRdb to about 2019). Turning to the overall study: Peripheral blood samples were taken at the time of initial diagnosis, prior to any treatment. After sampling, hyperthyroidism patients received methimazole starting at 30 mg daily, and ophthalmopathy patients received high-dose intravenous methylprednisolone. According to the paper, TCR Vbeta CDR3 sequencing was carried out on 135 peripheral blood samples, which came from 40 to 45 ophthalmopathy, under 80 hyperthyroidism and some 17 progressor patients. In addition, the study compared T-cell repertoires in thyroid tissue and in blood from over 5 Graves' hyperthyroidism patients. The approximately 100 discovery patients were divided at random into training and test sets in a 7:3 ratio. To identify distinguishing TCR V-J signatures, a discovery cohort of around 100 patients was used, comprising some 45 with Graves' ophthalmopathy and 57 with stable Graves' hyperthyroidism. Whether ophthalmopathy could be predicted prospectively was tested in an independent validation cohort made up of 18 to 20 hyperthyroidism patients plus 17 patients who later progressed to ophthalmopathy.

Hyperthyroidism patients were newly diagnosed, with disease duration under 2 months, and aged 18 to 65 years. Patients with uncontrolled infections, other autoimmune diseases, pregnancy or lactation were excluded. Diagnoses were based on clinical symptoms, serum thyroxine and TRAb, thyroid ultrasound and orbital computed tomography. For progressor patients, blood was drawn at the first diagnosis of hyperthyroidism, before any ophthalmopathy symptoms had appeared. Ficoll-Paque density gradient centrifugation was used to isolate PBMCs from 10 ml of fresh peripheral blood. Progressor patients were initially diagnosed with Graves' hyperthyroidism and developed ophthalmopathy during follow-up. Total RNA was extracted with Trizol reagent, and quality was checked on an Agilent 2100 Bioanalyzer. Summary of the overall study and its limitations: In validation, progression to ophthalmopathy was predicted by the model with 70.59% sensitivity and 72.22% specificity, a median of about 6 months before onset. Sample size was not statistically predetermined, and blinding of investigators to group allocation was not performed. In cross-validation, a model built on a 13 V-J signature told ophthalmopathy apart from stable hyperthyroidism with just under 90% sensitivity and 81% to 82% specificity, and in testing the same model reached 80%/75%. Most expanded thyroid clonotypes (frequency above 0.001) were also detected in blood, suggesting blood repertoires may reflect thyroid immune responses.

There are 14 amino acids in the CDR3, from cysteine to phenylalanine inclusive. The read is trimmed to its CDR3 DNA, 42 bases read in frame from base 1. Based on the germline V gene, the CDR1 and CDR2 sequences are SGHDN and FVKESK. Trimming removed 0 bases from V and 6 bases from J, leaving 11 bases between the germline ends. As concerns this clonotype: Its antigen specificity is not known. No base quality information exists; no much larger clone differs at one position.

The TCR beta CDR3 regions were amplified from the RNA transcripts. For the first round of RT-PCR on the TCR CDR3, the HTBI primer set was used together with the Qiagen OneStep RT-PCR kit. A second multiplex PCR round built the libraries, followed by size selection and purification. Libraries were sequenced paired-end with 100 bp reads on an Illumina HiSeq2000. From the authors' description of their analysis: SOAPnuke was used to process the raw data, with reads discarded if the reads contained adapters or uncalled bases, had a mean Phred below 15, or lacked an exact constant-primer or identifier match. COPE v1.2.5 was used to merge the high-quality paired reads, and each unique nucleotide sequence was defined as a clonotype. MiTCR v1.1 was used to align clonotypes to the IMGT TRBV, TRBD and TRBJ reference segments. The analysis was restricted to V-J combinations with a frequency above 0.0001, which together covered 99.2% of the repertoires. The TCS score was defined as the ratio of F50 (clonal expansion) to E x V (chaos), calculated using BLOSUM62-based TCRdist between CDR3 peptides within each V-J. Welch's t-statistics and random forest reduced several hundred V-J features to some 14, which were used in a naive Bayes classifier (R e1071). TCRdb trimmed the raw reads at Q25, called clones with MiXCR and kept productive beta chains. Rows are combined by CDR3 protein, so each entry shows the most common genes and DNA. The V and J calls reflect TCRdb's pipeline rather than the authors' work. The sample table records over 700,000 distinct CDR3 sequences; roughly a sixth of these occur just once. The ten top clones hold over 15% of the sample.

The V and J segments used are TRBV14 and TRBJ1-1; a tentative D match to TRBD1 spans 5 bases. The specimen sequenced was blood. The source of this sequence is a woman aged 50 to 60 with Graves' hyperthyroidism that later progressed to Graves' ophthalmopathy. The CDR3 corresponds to CASSQDREVAEAFF. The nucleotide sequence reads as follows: TGTGCCAGCAGCCAAGACAGGGAGGTAGCTGAAGCTTTCTTT. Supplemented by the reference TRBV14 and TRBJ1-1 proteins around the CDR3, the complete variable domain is EAGVTQFPSHSVIEKGQTVTLRCDPISGHDNLYWYRRVMGKEIKFLLHFVKESKQDESGMPNNRFLAERTGGTYSTLKVQPAELEDSGVYFCASSQDREVAEAFFGQGTRLTVV.